The present entry profiles one T cell receptor beta chain with its context. Its antigen is unidentified. This sample was included in a study of neoadjuvant anti-PD-1 for oral cavity cancer. About the research overall: Around day 43, patients without progression received a fourth nivolumab dose before surgery. Broader study findings: TCR analyses covered only three patients per response group.

V was pared by 1 base and J by 5 bases, with 4 bases of the junction left unmatched. Germline V gene data show CDR1 as MDHEN and CDR2 as SYDVKM. The CDR3 is made up of 16 amino acids. The sample's time point: after neoadjuvant nivolumab, at surgical resection. Sequencing used immunoSEQ multiplex PCR; TCRdb keeps in-frame clones, though not all of them. Counted here are approximately 23,000 clones, less than 50% occurring once; the ten biggest clones make up around 43%. This sequence originates from a person aged 35 to 85 with oral cavity squamous cell carcinoma. The V gene is TRBV28, the J gene TRBJ2-1; 11 nucleotides line up with TRBD1. The source was tumor tissue, collected after nivolumab (anti-PD-1) treatment. The DNA for the CDR3 is TGTGCCAGCAGTTTATCTGGGACAGGGGGGGACAATGAGCAGTTCTTC. This codes for CASSLSGTGGDNEQFF.